The clone carrying this TCR beta chain was recorded only once. Antigen: not known. The CDR3 sequence is 14 residues long. V trimming: 6 bases; J trimming: 7 bases; junction bases outside the gene matches: 9. Germline V gene lookup returns CDR1 SNHLY and CDR2 FYNNEI. The data originate from a study of CD8+CD57+ T cells in acquired aplastic anemia. Background on the study: Sorting CD4+ and CD8+ cells gave DNA averaging approximately 3 ug.

Study findings and constraints: The number of CD8+ CDR3 sequences shared by patients and controls was approximately 30.

Using genomic DNA as the template, TCR beta VDJ and CDR3 profiling was carried out. TCRdb used MiXCR to reprocess the reads, holding one entry per CDR3 protein. The sample consists of 300,000 or so distinct CDR3 sequences, 45% to 65% of them appearing once. Sequencing was performed on sorted CD4+, CD8+, or CD8+CD57+ T cells (not recorded which) from PBMCs. This chain joins TRBV2 and TRBJ1-1; 9 nucleotides line up with TRBD1. The receptor was isolated from a human donor with severe aplastic anemia or a healthy control (not recorded which). CDR3 in amino acids: CASRAGTGKIEAFF. The CDR3 bases are TGTGCCAGCAGGGCCGGGACAGGGAAGATTGAAGCTTTCTTT. The complete variable domain, with remaining parts taken from reference TRBV2 and TRBJ1-1, reads EPEVTQTPSHQVTQMGQEVILRCVPISNHLYFYWYRQILGQKVEFLVSFYNNEISEKSEIFDDQFSVERPDGSNFTLKIRSTKLEDSAMYFCASRAGTGKIEAFFGQGTRLTVV.